Listed here are 7 T cell receptor beta chains from one sample, sequenced in a study of blood T cell repertoires in COVID-19. This table comes from immunoSEQ multiplex PCR, and its TCRdb copy is limited to in-frame clones, with some not included. The sample lists around 320,000 clones; 90% were seen once. The sequenced sample consisted of PBMCs or T cells enriched from blood (not recorded which). The receptors shown here come from a woman aged 18-29 years with acute COVID-19.

The chain joins TRBV11-3 to TRBJ1-2; D is possibly TRBD1 (6 bases). CDR3 length: 14 residues. Germline V lookup: CDR1 SGHNT, CDR2 YENEEA. Trimming cost V 2 bases and J 8 bases, with 15 bases left between them. CDR3 sequence (DNA): TGTGCCAGCAGCTTATCGAACAGGGAAGGCGGCTACACCTTC. Translating gives CASSLSNREGGYTF.

The chain combines TRBV5-1 with TRBJ1-2; 8 bases agree with TRBD1. CDR1 SGHRS and CDR2 YFSETQ come from the germline V gene. The V gene end was trimmed by 7 bases and the J gene end by 6 bases; junction bases not matched to a gene: 20. This CDR3 spans 17 amino acids. The CDR3 nucleotides are TGCGCCAGCGGGCCTACAGGGGGAGCCCCTTTGGGAGATGGCTACACCTTC. This codes for CASGPTGGAPLGDGYTF.

V usage is TRBV19 and J usage is TRBJ2-5, with 7 bases lining up with TRBD2. Germline assignment: CDR1 LNHDA and CDR2 SQIVND (reference sequence). This CDR3 has 16 residues. With V trimmed by 4 bases and J by 0 bases, 8 bases remained unmatched. The CDR3 sequence is CASSRGGPSYQETQYF. The DNA of the CDR3 is TGTGCCAGTAGTAGGGGGGGACCTTCGTACCAAGAGACCCAGTACTTC. The full variable domain, its missing parts supplied by reference TRBV19 and TRBJ2-5, is DGGITQSPKYLFRKEGQNVTLSCEQNLNHDAMYWYRQDPGQGLRLIYYSQIVNDFQKGDIAEGYSVSREKKESFPLTVTSAQKNPTAFYLCASSRGGPSYQETQYFGPGTRLLVL.

The chain recombines TRBV11-2 with TRBJ2-7; 12 nucleotides line up with TRBD1. Germline trimming cut 6 bases from V and 7 bases from J; bases unmatched to any gene: 7. This CDR3 is 14 amino acids long. From germline, CDR1 is SGHAT and CDR2 FQNNGV. The CDR3, as DNA: TGTGCCAGCAGGGCCCCGGGACAGGGGGCAGAGCAGTACTTC. Translating gives CASRAPGQGAEQYF.

The rearrangement uses TRBV29-1 and TRBJ2-1; no clear D gene. The germline gives CDR1 SQVTM, CDR2 ANQGSEA. Trimming took off 4 bases at V and 3 bases at J, with 13 bases between the two ends. The CDR3 spans 14 residues. This CDR3 reads CSVVRGNHYNEQFF. DNA for the CDR3: TGCAGCGTTGTTCGCGGAAACCACTACAATGAGCAGTTCTTC.

V usage is TRBV7-9 and J usage is TRBJ2-7; 10 positions match TRBD1. The CDR3 sequence is 13 residues long. Looked up from germline, CDR1 is SEHNR and CDR2 is FQNEAQ (reference sequence). With V trimmed by 4 bases and J by 3 bases, 0 bases remained unmatched. CDR3 sequence reads: CASSWDRGYEQYF. The CDR3 bases are TGTGCCAGCAGCTGGGACAGGGGCTACGAGCAGTACTTC. The whole variable domain, remainder taken from reference TRBV7-9 and TRBJ2-7, is DTGVSQNPRHKITKRGQNVTFRCDPISEHNRLYWYRQTLGQGPEFLTYFQNEAQLEKSRLLSDRFSAERPKGSFSTLEIQRTEQGDSAMYLCASSWDRGYEQYFGPGTRLTVT.

J is TRBJ2-7 and V is TRBV6-1; tentatively, D is TRBD2 (6 bases). This CDR3 comprises 15 residues. Trimming cost V 2 bases and J 9 bases, with 20 bases left between them. CDR1 is MNHNS, CDR2 SASEGT, per germline. CDR3 sequence reads: CASSERGGSPRRQYF. CDR3 nucleotides: TGTGCCAGCAGTGAAAGAGGAGGGAGCCCCCGAAGGCAGTACTTC.